This T cell receptor beta chain was retrieved from a study of shared clonotypes between healthy human individuals. Findings and limits, study-wide: Compared with clonotypes that all four donors shared, non-shared clonotypes had lower generation probabilities. Four donors shared about 5% of their naive CD4 clonotypes.

CDR1 is SGHDT, CDR2 YYEEEE, per germline. Trimming left V 2 bases short and J 0 bases short, with 15 bases between. The CDR3 has 17 residues. To note about this clone: No antigen is known for it.

Repertoires were generated with immunoSEQ multiplex PCR, while TCRdb's copy carries only in-frame clones and drops some. The data contain around 510,000 clones, roughly 95% of them seen just once; the ten biggest clones take up about 0.068%. The study drew all its donors from Caucasian adults living in Nashville, Tennessee. It was into CD45RA+ naive and CD45RA-negative memory subsets that the CD4+ cells were split. Source material: naive CD4+ T cells sorted from blood. Documented subset: CD45RA+ positively selected. The chain joins TRBV5-6 to TRBJ1-3; D remains unclear. This TCR derives from a woman aged 30 to 39 in good health. CDR3 sequence reads: CASSFGIGYFSGNTIYF. CDR3 DNA: TGTGCCAGCAGCTTCGGGATCGGCTACTTCTCTGGAAACACCATATATTTT.